This T cell receptor (beta chain) comes out of a study of cytomegalovirus exposure and HLA in healthy donors. Overall study findings and caveats: Clusters of TCRs from the first cohort tended to co-occur in the 100 to 150 validation repertoires (as a later analysis found). Investigators reported 164 TCR beta chains as tied to cytomegalovirus.

V lost 2 bases and J 2 bases, leaving 10 bases between the germline ends. This CDR3 has 14 residues. The germline V gene encodes CDR1 MNHEY and CDR2 SMNVEV (reference sequence). Sequencing used immunoSEQ multiplex PCR; TCRdb keeps in-frame clones, though not all of them. Here the sample spans approximately 160,000 clones, less than 90% being singletons. This clone was seen once. Its target is unknown. This sequence joins TRBV27 and TRBJ2-7; no firm D call. The sequence was obtained from a woman in her 30s in good health and CMV-seronegative. The specimen sequenced was PBMCs. The CDR3 DNA reads TGTGCCAGCAGTTTAGGTTCAGCTACCTACGAGCAGTACTTC. As protein: CASSLGSATYEQYF.